Below, one T cell receptor (beta chain) is given with its context. Germline V gene lookup returns CDR1 GTSNPN and CDR2 SVGIG (reference sequence). There are 14 residues in the CDR3. V trimming: 0 bases; J trimming: 5 bases; junction bases outside the gene matches: 4. These data come from a study of blood T cell repertoires in COVID-19. Assay used: immunoSEQ multiplex PCR; TCRdb lists only in-frame clones, some missing. The data show 50,000 or so clones, with 90% seen just once and roughly 10% held by the top ten. V usage is TRBV30 and J usage is TRBJ1-1; TRBD1 matches 9 bases. Sequencing was performed on peripheral blood. The sequence was obtained from a woman of 80 years or more with acute or convalescent COVID-19. The chain's CDR3 is CAWSVQGARTEAFF. The CDR3 bases are TGTGCCTGGAGTGTACAGGGGGCGCGGACTGAAGCTTTCTTT.